The rows below give T cell receptor beta chains drawn from one sample of a study of control samples from healthy donors and cancer patients. Some clones are missing from TCRdb's copy, which holds only in-frame ones; the method was immunoSEQ multiplex PCR. The sample records around 95,000 clones, roughly 87% being singletons. The sequenced sample was blood. These receptors came from a woman between 50 and 59 years old in good health. CDR3s include the opening cysteine and the closing phenylalanine or tryptophan. D genes are given only for firm matches. A clone size is listed for some rows: how often the clone was seen (once, few, many), or a class if it is expanded.

v_gene: TRBV10-2
d_gene: .
j_gene: TRBJ2-3
abundance: .
CDR3aa: CASSGRGLTDTQYF
CDR3nt: TGCGCCAGCAGTGGGCGGGGACTCACAGATACGCAGTATTTT

v_gene: TRBV5-6
d_gene: .
j_gene: TRBJ1-5
abundance: .
CDR3aa: CASSFTGTSGSQPQHF
CDR3nt: TGTGCCAGCAGCTTTACCGGGACATCGGGGAGTCAGCCCCAGCATTTT

v_gene: TRBV11-2
d_gene: TRBD2
j_gene: TRBJ2-7
abundance: .
CDR3aa: CASSTWTSGLEQYF
CDR3nt: TGTGCCAGCAGCACCTGGACTAGCGGCCTAGAGCAGTACTTC

v_gene: TRBV11-2
d_gene: TRBD1
j_gene: TRBJ1-5
abundance: once
CDR3aa: CASSSNRGQTQPQHF
CDR3nt: TGTGCCAGCAGCTCGAACAGGGGGCAGACCCAGCCCCAGCATTTT

v_gene: TRBV30
d_gene: .
j_gene: TRBJ2-3
abundance: .
CDR3aa: CAWGPSGGQYF
CDR3nt: TGTGCCTGGGGCCCCAGTGGCGGGCAGTATTTT

v_gene: TRBV18
d_gene: TRBD1
j_gene: TRBJ1-6
abundance: .
CDR3aa: CASSQDRVGSPLHF
CDR3nt: TGTGCCAGCTCACAGGACAGGGTTGGTTCACCCCTCCACTTT

v_gene: TRBV7-9
d_gene: TRBD1
j_gene: TRBJ1-2
abundance: .
CDR3aa: CASSSDREGYGYTF
CDR3nt: TGTGCCAGCAGCTCCGACAGGGAAGGCTATGGCTACACCTTC

v_gene: TRBV5-6
d_gene: .
j_gene: TRBJ1-5
abundance: .
CDR3aa: CASSWGTNSNQPQHF
CDR3nt: TGTGCCAGCAGCTGGGGGACCAATAGCAATCAGCCCCAGCATTTT

v_gene: TRBV6-5
d_gene: .
j_gene: TRBJ1-6
abundance: .
CDR3aa: CASSYSPPGLSLPLHF
CDR3nt: TGTGCCAGCAGTTACTCCCCACCGGGACTCTCGCTTCCCCTCCACTTT

v_gene: TRBV27
d_gene: TRBD1
j_gene: TRBJ1-4
abundance: .
CDR3aa: CASSSRDRGWVEKLFF
CDR3nt: TGTGCCAGCAGTTCCCGGGACAGGGGTTGGGTCGAAAAACTGTTTTTT

v_gene: TRBV6-6
d_gene: .
j_gene: TRBJ1-6
abundance: few
CDR3aa: CASSYSSENNSPLHF
CDR3nt: TGTGCCAGCAGTTACTCGTCGGAGAACAATTCACCCCTCCACTTT

v_gene: TRBV12-5
d_gene: .
j_gene: TRBJ1-3
abundance: .
CDR3aa: CASAWFVKGGEGISGNTIYF
CDR3nt: TGTGCTAGTGCTTGGTTTGTTAAAGGAGGAGAGGGCATATCCGGAAACACCATATATTTT

v_gene: TRBV3-1/TRBV3-2
d_gene: TRBD2
j_gene: TRBJ2-4
abundance: .
CDR3aa: CASSQEWTRAKNIQYF
CDR3nt: TGTGCCAGCAGCCAAGAGTGGACTAGAGCCAAAAACATTCAGTACTTC

v_gene: TRBV7-2
d_gene: .
j_gene: TRBJ2-6
abundance: .
CDR3aa: CASSIRAGTVSGANVLTF
CDR3nt: TGTGCCAGCAGCATTAGGGCGGGTACAGTCTCGGGGGCCAACGTCCTGACTTTC

v_gene: TRBV7-2
d_gene: .
j_gene: TRBJ2-3
abundance: .
CDR3aa: CASSNRLDTQYF
CDR3nt: TGTGCCAGCAGCAACCGACTGGATACGCAGTATTTT

v_gene: TRBV19
d_gene: .
j_gene: TRBJ2-1
abundance: .
CDR3aa: CASSSLVVAVEQFF
CDR3nt: TGTGCCAGTAGTAGTCTAGTAGTCGCGGTTGAGCAGTTCTTC

v_gene: TRBV6-6
d_gene: .
j_gene: TRBJ2-1
abundance: .
CDR3aa: CASSYSDLDEQFF
CDR3nt: TGTGCCAGCAGTTACTCGGACCTAGATGAGCAGTTCTTC

v_gene: TRBV7-2
d_gene: .
j_gene: TRBJ2-2
abundance: .
CDR3aa: CASSLTGTGAEWNTGELFF
CDR3nt: TGTGCCAGCAGCTTAACAGGGACGGGGGCGGAGTGGAACACCGGGGAGCTGTTTTTT

v_gene: TRBV5-8
d_gene: .
j_gene: TRBJ2-1
abundance: .
CDR3aa: CASSLSGFDEQFF
CDR3nt: TGTGCCAGCAGCTTGTCAGGGTTCGATGAGCAGTTCTTC

v_gene: TRBV14
d_gene: .
j_gene: TRBJ1-5
abundance: .
CDR3aa: CASSLGGGGKQPQHF
CDR3nt: TGTGCCAGCAGCCTCGGAGGTGGGGGAAAGCAGCCCCAGCATTTT

v_gene: TRBV21-1
d_gene: .
j_gene: TRBJ2-7
abundance: .
CDR3aa: CASSKPGQGANEQYF
CDR3nt: TGTGCCAGCAGCAAACCCGGACAGGGGGCGAATGAGCAGTACTTC

v_gene: TRBV5-1
d_gene: .
j_gene: TRBJ2-2
abundance: .
CDR3aa: CASGRDGTNTGELFF
CDR3nt: TGCGCCAGCGGTAGGGACGGTACGAACACCGGGGAGCTGTTTTTT

v_gene: TRBV13
d_gene: .
j_gene: TRBJ1-6
abundance: .
CDR3aa: CASSLGRQYLPYNSPLHF
CDR3nt: TGTGCCAGCAGCTTAGGGAGACAGTACCTACCCTATAATTCACCCCTCCACTTT

v_gene: TRBV19
d_gene: TRBD2
j_gene: TRBJ2-1
abundance: .
CDR3aa: CASSSQVLAGGWNEQFF
CDR3nt: TGTGCCAGTAGTTCGCAGGTCCTAGCGGGAGGGTGGAATGAGCAGTTCTTC

v_gene: TRBV9
d_gene: TRBD1
j_gene: TRBJ1-3
abundance: few
CDR3aa: CASSAGTGRTGNTIYF
CDR3nt: TGTGCCAGCAGCGCCGGGACAGGGAGGACTGGAAACACCATATATTTT